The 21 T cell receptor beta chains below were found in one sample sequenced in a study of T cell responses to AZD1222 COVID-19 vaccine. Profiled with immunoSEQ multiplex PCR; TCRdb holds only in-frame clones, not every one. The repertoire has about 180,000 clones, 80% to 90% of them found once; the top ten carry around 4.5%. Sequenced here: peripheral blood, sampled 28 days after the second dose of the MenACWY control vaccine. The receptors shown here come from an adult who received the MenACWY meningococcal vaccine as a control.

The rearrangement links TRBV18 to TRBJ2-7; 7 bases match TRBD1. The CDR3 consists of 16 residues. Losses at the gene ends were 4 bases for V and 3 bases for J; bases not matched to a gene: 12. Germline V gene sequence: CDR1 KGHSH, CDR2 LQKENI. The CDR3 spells CASSQLPQGDVYEQYF. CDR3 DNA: TGTGCCAGCTCACAATTACCGCAGGGGGATGTCTACGAGCAGTACTTC.

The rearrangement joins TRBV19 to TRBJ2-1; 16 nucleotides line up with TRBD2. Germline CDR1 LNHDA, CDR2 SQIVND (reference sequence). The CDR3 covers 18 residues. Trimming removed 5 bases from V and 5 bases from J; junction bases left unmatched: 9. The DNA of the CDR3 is TGTGCCAGTAGTCGTGGGACTAGCGGGAGGGCCTCGGACAATGAGCAGTTCTTC. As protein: CASSRGTSGRASDNEQFF.

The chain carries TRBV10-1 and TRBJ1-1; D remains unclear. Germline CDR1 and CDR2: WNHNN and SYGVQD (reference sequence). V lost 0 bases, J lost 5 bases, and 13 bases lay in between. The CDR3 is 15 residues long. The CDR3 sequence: CASSESGMVRTEAFF. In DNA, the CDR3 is TGCGCCAGCAGTGAGTCCGGAATGGTGAGGACTGAAGCTTTCTTT.

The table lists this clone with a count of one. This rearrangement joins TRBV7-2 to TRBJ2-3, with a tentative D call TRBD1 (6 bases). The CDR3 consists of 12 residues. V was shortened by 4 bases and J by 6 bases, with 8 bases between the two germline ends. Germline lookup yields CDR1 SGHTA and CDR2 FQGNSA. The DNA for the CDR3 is TGTGCCAGCAGCTCGAGGGGGGATACGCAGTATTTT. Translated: CASSSRGDTQYF.

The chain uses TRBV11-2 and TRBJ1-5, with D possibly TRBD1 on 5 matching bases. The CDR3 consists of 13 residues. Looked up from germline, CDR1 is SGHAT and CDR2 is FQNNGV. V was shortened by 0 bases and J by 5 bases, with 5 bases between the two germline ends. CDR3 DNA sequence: TGTGCCAGCAGCTTAGAAGGGGATCAGCCCCAGCATTTT. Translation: CASSLEGDQPQHF.

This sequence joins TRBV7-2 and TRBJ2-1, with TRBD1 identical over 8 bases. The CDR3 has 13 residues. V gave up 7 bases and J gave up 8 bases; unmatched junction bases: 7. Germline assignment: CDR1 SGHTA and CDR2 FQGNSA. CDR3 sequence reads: CASTRTGWDEQFF. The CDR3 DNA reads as TGTGCCAGCACCAGGACAGGGTGGGATGAGCAGTTCTTC.

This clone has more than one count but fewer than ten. CDR3 nucleotides: TGTGCCAGCAGGAGTCCGGGCCAGACTAGCACAGATACGCAGTATTTT. Protein: CASRSPGQTSTDTQYF. The J gene is TRBJ2-3, the V gene TRBV11-2; no firm D call. This CDR3 has 16 amino acids. V lost 6 bases and J lost 0, with 16 bases in between. Germline V gives CDR1 SGHAT, CDR2 FQNNGV.

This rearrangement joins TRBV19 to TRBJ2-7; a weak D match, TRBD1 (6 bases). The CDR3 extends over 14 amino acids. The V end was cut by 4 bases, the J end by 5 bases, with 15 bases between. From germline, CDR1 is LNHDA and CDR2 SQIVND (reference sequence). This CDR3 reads CASSTPRGSNEQYF. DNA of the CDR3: TGTGCCAGTAGTACCCCGAGGGGGAGTAACGAGCAGTACTTC.

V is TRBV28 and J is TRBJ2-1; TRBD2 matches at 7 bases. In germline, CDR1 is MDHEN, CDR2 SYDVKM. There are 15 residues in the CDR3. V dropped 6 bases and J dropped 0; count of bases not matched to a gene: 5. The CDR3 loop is CASSPGGLSYNEQFF. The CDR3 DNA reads TGTGCCAGCAGCCCGGGGGGTCTCTCCTACAATGAGCAGTTCTTC.

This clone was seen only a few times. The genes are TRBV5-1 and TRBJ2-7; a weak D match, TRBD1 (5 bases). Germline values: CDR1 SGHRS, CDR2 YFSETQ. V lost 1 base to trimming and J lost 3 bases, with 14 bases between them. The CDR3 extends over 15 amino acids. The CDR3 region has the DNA TGCGCCAGCAGCTTGATGGGGCCCGGAAACTACGAGCAGTACTTC. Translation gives CASSLMGPGNYEQYF.

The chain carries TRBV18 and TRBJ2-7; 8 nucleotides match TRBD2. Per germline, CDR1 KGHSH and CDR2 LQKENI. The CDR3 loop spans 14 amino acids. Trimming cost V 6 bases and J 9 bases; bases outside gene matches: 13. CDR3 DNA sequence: TGTGCCAGCTCGCCCACCCGCCGGGAGGGGTGGCAGTACTTC. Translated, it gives CASSPTRREGWQYF. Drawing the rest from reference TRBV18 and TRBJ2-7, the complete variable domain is NAGVMQNPRHLVRRRGQEARLRCSPMKGHSHVYWYRQLPEEGLKFMVYLQKENIIDESGMPKERFSAEFPKEGPSILRIQQVVRGDSAAYFCASSPTRREGWQYFGPGTRLTVT.

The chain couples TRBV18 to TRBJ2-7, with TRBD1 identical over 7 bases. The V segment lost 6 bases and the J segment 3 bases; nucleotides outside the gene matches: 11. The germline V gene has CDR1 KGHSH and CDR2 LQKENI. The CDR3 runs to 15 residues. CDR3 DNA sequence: TGTGCCAGCTCCGGGGACAGAGGCCTGAACTACGAGCAGTACTTC. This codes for CASSGDRGLNYEQYF.

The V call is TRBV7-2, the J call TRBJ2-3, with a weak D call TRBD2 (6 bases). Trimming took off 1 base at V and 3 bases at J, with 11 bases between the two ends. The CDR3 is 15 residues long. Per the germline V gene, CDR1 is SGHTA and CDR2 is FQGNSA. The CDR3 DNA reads TGTGCCAGCAGCTTAGGGCCAGGGACTACAGATACGCAGTATTTT. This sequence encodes CASSLGPGTTDTQYF.

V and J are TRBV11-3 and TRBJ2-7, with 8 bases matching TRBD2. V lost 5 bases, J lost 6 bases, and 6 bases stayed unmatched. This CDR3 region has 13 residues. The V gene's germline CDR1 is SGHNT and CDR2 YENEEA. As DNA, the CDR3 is TGTGCCAGCAGCCAAAGGGCGGGGGGCGAGCAGTACTTC. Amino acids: CASSQRAGGEQYF.

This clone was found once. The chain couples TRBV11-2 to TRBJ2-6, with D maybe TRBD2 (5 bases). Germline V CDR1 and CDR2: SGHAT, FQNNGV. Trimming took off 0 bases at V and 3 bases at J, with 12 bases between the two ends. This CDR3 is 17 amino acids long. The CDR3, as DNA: TGTGCCAGCAGCTTAGAGGGAGTTGCCCGTGGGGCCAACGTCCTGACTTTC. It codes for CASSLEGVARGANVLTF.

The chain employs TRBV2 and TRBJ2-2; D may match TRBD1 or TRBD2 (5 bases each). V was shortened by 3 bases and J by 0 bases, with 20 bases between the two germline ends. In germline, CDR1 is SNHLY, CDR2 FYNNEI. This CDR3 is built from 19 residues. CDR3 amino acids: CASSDRGSFIAANTGELFF. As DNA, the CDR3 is TGTGCCAGCAGTGATCGGGGCAGTTTTATCGCCGCGAACACCGGGGAGCTGTTTTTT.

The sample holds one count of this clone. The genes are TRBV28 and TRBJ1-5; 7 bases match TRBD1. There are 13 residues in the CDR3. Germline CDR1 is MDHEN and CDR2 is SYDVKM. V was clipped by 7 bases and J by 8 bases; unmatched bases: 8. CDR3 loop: CASMGTVNEPQHF. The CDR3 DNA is TGTGCCAGCATGGGGACAGTGAATGAGCCCCAGCATTTT. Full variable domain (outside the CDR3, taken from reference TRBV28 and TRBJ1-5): DVKVTQSSRYLVKRTGEKVFLECVQDMDHENMFWYRQDPGLGLRLIYFSYDVKMKEKGDIPEGYSVSREKKERFSLILESASTNQTSMYLCASMGTVNEPQHFGDGTRLSIL.

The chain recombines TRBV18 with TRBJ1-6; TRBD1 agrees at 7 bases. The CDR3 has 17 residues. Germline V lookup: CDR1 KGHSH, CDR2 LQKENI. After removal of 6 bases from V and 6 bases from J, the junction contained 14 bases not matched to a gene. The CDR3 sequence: CASSQRSATGVNSPLHF. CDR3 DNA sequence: TGTGCCAGCTCCCAACGATCGGCTACAGGGGTTAATTCACCCCTCCACTTT. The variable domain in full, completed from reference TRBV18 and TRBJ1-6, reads NAGVMQNPRHLVRRRGQEARLRCSPMKGHSHVYWYRQLPEEGLKFMVYLQKENIIDESGMPKERFSAEFPKEGPSILRIQQVVRGDSAAYFCASSQRSATGVNSPLHFGNGTRLTVT.

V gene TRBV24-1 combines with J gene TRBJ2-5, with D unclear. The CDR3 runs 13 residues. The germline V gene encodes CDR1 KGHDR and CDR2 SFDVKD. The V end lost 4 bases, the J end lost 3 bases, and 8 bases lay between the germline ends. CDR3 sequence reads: CATSELEKETQYF. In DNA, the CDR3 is TGTGCCACCAGTGAACTTGAGAAAGAGACCCAGTACTTC.

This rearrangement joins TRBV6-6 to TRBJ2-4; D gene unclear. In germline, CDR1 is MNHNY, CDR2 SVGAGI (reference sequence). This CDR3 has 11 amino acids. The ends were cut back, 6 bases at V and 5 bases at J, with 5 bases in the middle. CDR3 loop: CASRRENIQYF. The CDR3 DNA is TGTGCCAGCAGGCGCGAAAACATTCAGTACTTC.

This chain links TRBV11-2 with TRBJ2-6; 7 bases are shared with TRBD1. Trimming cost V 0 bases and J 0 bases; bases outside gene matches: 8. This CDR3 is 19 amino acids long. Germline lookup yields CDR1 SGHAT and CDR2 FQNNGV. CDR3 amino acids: CASSLERDRLHSGANVLTF. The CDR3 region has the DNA TGTGCCAGCAGCTTAGAAAGGGACAGACTCCACTCTGGGGCCAACGTCCTGACTTTC.